The TCR beta chain described here comes from a study of high-grade serous ovarian cancer treatment subgroups. This clone appeared a few times. Tumor samples were taken before definitive surgery or chemotherapy. Sequencing used immunoSEQ multiplex PCR; TCRdb keeps in-frame clones, though not all of them. The repertoire holds about 12,000 clones, 88% seen once, with 2.5% to 3.5% in the top ten. Material for sequencing was tumor tissue. The clonotype comes from a human donor with high-grade serous ovarian cancer.

CDR3 coding DNA: TGTGCCAGCAGGCCCCGGTTCGGGCGACAGAGCGGAAACACCGGGGAGCTGTTTTTT. Its protein is CASRPRFGRQSGNTGELFF. The chain recombines TRBV4-2 with TRBJ2-2; TRBD1 or TRBD2 may be the D gene (5 bases each). The V end lost 6 bases, the J end lost 2 bases, and 25 bases lay between the germline ends. The CDR3 is 19 residues long. Looked up from germline, CDR1 is LGHNA and CDR2 is YNFKEQ.